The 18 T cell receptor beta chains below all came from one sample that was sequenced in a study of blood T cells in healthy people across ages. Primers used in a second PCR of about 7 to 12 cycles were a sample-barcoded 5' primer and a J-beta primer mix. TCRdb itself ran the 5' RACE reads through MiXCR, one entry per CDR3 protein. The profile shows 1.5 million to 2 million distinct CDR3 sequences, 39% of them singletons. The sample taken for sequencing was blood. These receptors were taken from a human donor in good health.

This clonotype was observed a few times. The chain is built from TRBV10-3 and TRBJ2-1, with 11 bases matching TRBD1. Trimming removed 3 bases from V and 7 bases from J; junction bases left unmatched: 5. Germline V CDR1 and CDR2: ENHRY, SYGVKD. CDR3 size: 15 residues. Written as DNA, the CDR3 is TGTGCCATCAGTGAACCGGGACAGGGGGGAAATGAGCAGTTCTTC. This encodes CAISEPGQGGNEQFF.

CDR3 sequence: CASSRGGLTEDTQYF. CDR3 DNA sequence: TGCGCCAGCAGCCGGGGAGGGCTTACGGAGGATACGCAGTATTTT. The rearrangement links TRBV5-1 to TRBJ2-3, with 7 positions matching TRBD2. The CDR3 is 15 residues long. Germline V gene lookup returns CDR1 SGHRS and CDR2 YFSETQ. V gave up 4 bases and J gave up 6 bases; unmatched junction bases: 11.

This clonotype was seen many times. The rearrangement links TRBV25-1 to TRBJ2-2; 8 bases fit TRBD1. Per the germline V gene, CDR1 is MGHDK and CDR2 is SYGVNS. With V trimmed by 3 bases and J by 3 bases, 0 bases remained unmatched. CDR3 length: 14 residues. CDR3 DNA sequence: TGTGCCAGCAGTGAGGACAGGGACACCGGGGAGCTGTTTTTT. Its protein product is CASSEDRDTGELFF.

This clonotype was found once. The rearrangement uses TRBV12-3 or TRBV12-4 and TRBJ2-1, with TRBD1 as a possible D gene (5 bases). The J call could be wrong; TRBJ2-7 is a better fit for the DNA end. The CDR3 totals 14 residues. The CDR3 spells CASSAGYLNNEQYF. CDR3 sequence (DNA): TGTGCCAGCAGTGCAGGGTATCTAAACAATGAGCAGTACTTC.

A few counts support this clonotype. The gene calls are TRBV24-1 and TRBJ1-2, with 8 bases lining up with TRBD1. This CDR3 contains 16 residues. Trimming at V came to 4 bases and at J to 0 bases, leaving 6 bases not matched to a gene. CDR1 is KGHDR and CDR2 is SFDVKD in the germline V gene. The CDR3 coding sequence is TGTGCCACCAGTGACTTAGGGACAGGCCCTAACTATGGCTACACCTTC. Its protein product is CATSDLGTGPNYGYTF.

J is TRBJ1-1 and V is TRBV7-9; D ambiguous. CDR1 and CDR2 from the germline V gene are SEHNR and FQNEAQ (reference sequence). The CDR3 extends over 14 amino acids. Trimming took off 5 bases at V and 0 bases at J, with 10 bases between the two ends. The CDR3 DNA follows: TGTGCCAGCAGCCATCCTAATATGAACACTGAAGCTTTCTTT. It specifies CASSHPNMNTEAFF.

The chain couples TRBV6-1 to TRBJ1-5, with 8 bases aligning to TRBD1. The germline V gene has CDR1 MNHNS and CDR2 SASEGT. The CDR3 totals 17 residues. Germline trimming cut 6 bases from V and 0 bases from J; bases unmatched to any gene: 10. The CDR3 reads CASRPTGAAISNQPQHF. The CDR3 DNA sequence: TGTGCCAGCAGGCCGACAGGGGCTGCCATTAGCAATCAGCCCCAGCATTTT.

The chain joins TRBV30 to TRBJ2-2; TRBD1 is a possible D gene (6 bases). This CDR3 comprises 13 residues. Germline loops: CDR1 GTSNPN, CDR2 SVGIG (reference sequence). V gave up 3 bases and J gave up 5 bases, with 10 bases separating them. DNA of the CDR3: TGTGCCTGGAGAGCCACAGGGACCGGGGAGCTGTTTTTT. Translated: CAWRATGTGELFF.

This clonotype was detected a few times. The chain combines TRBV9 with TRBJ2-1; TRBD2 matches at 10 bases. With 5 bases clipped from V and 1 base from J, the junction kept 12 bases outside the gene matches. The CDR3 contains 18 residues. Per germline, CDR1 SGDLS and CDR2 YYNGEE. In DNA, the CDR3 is TGTGCCAGCAGTCCTAGCGGGGGCCTCCCCGGGTCCTACAATGAGCAGTTCTTC. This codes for CASSPSGGLPGSYNEQFF.

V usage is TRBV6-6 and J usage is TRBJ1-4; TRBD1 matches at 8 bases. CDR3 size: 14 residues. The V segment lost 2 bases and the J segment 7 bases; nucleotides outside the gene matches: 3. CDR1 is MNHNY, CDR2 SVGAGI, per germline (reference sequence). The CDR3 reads CASSYPGQVEKLFF. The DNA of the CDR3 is TGTGCCAGCAGTTACCCGGGACAGGTTGAAAAACTGTTTTTT.

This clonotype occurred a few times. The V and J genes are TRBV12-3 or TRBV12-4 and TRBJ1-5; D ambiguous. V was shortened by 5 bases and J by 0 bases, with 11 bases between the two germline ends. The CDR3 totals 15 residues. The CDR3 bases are TGTGCCAGCAGTCGGGCCACTTATAGCAATCAGCCCCAGCATTTT. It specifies CASSRATYSNQPQHF.

The CDR3 DNA sequence: TGTGCCAGCAGCCCCTTCACCACTGAAGCTTTCTTT. It yields the protein CASSPFTTEAFF. V usage is TRBV11-2 and J usage is TRBJ1-1; D call uncertain. Germline V gene lookup returns CDR1 SGHAT and CDR2 FQNNGV. V was clipped by 5 bases and J by 4 bases, with 8 bases between them. The CDR3 runs 12 residues.

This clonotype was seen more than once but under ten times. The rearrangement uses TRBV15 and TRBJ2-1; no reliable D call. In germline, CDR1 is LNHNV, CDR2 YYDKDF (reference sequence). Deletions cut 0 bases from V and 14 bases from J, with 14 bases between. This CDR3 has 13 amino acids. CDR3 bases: TGTGCCACCAGCAGAGACCAAGTTTCCAAGGAGTTCTTC. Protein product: CATSRDQVSKEFF. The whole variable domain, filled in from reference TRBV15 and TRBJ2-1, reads DAMVIQNPRYQVTQFGKPVTLSCSQTLNHNVMYWYQQKSSQAPKLLFHYYDKDFNNEADTPDNFQSRRPNTSFCFLDIRSPGLGDTAMYLCATSRDQVSKEFFGPGTRLTVL.

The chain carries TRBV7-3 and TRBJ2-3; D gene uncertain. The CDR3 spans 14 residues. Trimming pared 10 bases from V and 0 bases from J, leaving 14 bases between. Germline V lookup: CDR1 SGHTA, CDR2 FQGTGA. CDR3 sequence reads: CATNPGTSTDTQYF. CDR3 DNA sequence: TGTGCCACAAACCCCGGAACGAGCACAGATACGCAGTATTTT.

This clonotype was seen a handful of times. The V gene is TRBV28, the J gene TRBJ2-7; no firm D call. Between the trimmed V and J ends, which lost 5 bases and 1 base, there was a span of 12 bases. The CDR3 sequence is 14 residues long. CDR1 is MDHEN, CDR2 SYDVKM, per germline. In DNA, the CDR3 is TGTGCCAGCAGTAGAATCAGGTCGTCCTACGAGCAGTACTTC. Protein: CASSRIRSSYEQYF.

Written as DNA, the CDR3 is TGTGCCAGCAGCCCGAGGGGAGAGGTCTACGAGCAGTACTTC. This translates into CASSPRGEVYEQYF. This chain uses TRBV7-6 with TRBJ2-5; D is tentatively TRBD1 or TRBD2 (5 bases each). The end of the DNA is better explained by TRBJ2-7, so the J call may be wrong. This CDR3 comprises 14 residues. Germline loops: CDR1 SGHVS, CDR2 FNYEAQ.

CDR3 residues: CSAQRTASRGNTIYF. CDR3 nucleotides: TGCAGTGCCCAGAGGACGGCAAGTCGTGGAAACACCATATATTTT. The gene calls are TRBV20-1 and TRBJ1-3; D is unclear. The CDR3 spans 15 residues. Trimming removed 6 bases at V and 3 bases at J, with 18 bases between. Germline CDR1 DFQATT, CDR2 SNEGSKA (reference sequence).

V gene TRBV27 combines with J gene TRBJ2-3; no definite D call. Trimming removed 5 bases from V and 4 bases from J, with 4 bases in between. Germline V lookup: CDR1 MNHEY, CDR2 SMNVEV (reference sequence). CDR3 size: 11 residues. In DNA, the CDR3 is TGTGCCAGCAGTGATGCAGATACGCAGTATTTT. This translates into CASSDADTQYF.